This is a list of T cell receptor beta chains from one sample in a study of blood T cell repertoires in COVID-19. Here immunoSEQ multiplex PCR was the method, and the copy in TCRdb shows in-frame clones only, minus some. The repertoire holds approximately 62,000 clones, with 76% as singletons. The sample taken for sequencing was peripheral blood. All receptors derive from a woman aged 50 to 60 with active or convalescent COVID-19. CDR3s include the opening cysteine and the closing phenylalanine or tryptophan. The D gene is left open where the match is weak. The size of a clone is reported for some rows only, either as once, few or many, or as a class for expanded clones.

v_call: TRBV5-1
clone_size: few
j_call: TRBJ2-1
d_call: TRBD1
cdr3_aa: CASSLARQGGEQFF
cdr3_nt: TGCGCCAGCAGCTTGGCCCGACAGGGCGGTGAGCAGTTCTTC

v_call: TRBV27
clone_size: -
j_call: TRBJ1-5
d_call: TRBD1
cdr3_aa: CASSQGQAGNQPQHF
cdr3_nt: TGTGCCAGCAGTCAAGGACAGGCGGGGAATCAGCCCCAGCATTTT

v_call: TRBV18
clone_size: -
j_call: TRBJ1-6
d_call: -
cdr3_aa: CASSPASPLDNSPLHF
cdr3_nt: TGTGCCAGCTCACCAGCGTCCCCTCTCGATAATTCACCCCTCCACTTT

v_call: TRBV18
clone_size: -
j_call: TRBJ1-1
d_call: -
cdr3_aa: CASSPPGANTEAFF
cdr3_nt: TGTGCCAGCTCACCACCGGGGGCGAACACTGAAGCTTTCTTT

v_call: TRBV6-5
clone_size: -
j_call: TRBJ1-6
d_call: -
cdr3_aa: CASSSGLDNSPLHF
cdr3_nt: TGTGCCAGCAGTTCCGGACTGGATAATTCACCCCTCCACTTT

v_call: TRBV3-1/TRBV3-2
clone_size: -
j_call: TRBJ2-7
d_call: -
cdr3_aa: CASSQPSAGTGKYRAGAFYEQYF
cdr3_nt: TGTGCCAGCAGCCAACCGTCAGCCGGGACAGGGAAATATCGAGCGGGAGCCTTCTACGAGCAGTACTTC

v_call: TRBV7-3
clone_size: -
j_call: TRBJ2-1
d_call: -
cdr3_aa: CASSPGIPSEQFF
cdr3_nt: TGTGCCAGCAGTCCCGGGATCCCGAGTGAGCAGTTCTTC

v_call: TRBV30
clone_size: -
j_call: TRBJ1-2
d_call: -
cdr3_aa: CAHSGGGGYTF
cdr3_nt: TGTGCCCACTCCGGGGGAGGGGGCTACACCTTC

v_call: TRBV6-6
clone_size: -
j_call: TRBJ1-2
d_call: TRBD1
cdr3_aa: CASSPGTGYNYGYTF
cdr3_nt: TGTGCCAGCAGCCCCGGGACAGGGTACAACTATGGCTACACCTTC

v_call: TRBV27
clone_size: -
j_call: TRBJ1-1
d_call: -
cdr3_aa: CASSRWTAMNTEAFF
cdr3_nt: TGTGCCAGCAGTAGATGGACAGCAATGAACACTGAAGCTTTCTTT

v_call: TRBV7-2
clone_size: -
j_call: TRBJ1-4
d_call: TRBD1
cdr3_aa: CASSLGDRVNEKLFF
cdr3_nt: TGTGCCAGCAGCTTAGGGGACAGGGTGAATGAAAAACTGTTTTTT

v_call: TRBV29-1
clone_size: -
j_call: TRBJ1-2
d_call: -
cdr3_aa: CSVARKGSGPNYGYTF
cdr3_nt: TGCAGCGTCGCCCGGAAAGGATCAGGGCCTAACTATGGCTACACCTTC

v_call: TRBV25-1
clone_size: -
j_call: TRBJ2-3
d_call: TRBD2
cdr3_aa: CASRVGLAGPTDTQYF
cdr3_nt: TGTGCCAGCAGAGTGGGACTAGCGGGACCCACAGATACGCAGTATTTT

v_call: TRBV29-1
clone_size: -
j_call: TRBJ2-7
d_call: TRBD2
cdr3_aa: CSVDAGLAGRDEQYF
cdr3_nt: TGCAGCGTTGACGCGGGACTAGCGGGACGGGACGAGCAGTACTTC

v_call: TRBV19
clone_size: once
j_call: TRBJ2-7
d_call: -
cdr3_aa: CASSIGTPFEQYF
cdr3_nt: TGTGCCAGTAGTATAGGGACTCCCTTCGAGCAGTACTTC

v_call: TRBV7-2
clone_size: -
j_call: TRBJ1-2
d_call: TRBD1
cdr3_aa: CASSETGPTNYGYTF
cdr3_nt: TGTGCCAGCAGCGAGACAGGGCCCACTAACTATGGCTACACCTTC

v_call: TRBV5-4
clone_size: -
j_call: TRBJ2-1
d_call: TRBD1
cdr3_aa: CASSERTGGNNEQFF
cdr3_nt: TGTGCCAGCAGTGAACGGACAGGCGGTAACAATGAGCAGTTCTTC

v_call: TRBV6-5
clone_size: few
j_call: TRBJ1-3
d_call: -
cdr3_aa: CASSYRGLIGNTIYF
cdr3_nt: TGTGCCAGCAGTTACCGGGGGTTGATTGGAAACACCATATATTTT